This T cell receptor beta chain was found in a study of blood T cell repertoires in COVID-19. Study overall: Italy, Spain and the United States were the sources of the convalescent and acute COVID-19 samples. From T cells, B-cell-depleted T cells, or PBMCs came the material, which was cDNA or gDNA.

As processed by the authors: Reference gene primer amplification yielded estimated nucleated cell counts. Generated by immunoSEQ multiplex PCR, the TCRdb table keeps only in-frame clones and is missing some. V, J and clone size derive from that table, while D and trimming were established from the DNA sequence. The table has about 190,000 clones, roughly four fifths seen once; the top ten hold about 15%. What was sequenced was peripheral blood. The receptor was derived from a man aged 30 to 45 with active or convalescent COVID-19.

The DNA for the CDR3 is TGTGCCAGCAGTGATATCGGAGCGGGACAGGGGAATGAGCAGTTCTTC. This gives the protein CASSDIGAGQGNEQFF. The chain uses TRBV27 and TRBJ2-1, with 10 bases aligning to TRBD1. Germline V gives CDR1 MNHEY, CDR2 SMNVEV (reference sequence). With V trimmed by 5 bases and J by 7 bases, 11 bases remained unmatched. The CDR3 is made up of 16 amino acids.